This passage covers 27 T cell receptor beta chains from one sample sequenced in a study of T cells after yellow fever vaccination. TCRdb ran MiXCR on the 5' RACE reads and lists one entry per CDR3 protein. The table shows 150,000 to 200,000 distinct CDR3 sequences, with more than 5.5% occurring only once. Sample: CD4+ T cells sorted from PBMCs, taken more than 4 days after the first yellow fever vaccination. The receptors were sampled from a man between 18 and 29 years old who received the YFV17D yellow fever vaccine.

This clonotype showed up many times. The chain recombines TRBV7-9 with TRBJ2-5, with D perhaps TRBD1 (6 bases). The CDR3 consists of 15 residues. Looked up from germline, CDR1 is SEHNR and CDR2 is FQNEAQ (reference sequence). V gave up 5 bases and J gave up 3 bases, with 16 bases separating them. CDR3 sequence: CASSRYGTPEETQYF. Here the CDR3 DNA reads TGTGCCAGCAGCCGTTATGGGACACCCGAAGAGACCCAGTACTTC. The whole variable domain, filled in from reference TRBV7-9 and TRBJ2-5, reads DTGVSQNPRHKITKRGQNVTFRCDPISEHNRLYWYRQTLGQGPEFLTYFQNEAQLEKSRLLSDRFSAERPKGSFSTLEIQRTEQGDSAMYLCASSRYGTPEETQYFGPGTRLLVL.

This chain connects TRBV20-1 to TRBJ2-1, with 8 bases fitting TRBD1. Looked up from germline, CDR1 is DFQATT and CDR2 is SNEGSKA (reference sequence). This CDR3 contains 13 residues. The junction had 9 bases not matched to a gene; V was cut back by 6 bases and J by 8 bases. Here the CDR3 reads CSAYSGQGYEQFF. The CDR3 coding sequence is TGCAGTGCCTACTCCGGACAGGGCTATGAGCAGTTCTTC.

The chain's CDR3 is CSARRIRGARNTEAFF. In nucleotides, the CDR3 is TGCAGTGCTAGAAGGATCCGGGGGGCGCGAAACACTGAAGCTTTCTTT. This chain uses TRBV20-1 with TRBJ1-1, with D maybe TRBD1 (6 bases). CDR3 length: 16 amino acids. The V end was cut by 2 bases, the J end by 2 bases, with 18 bases between. Germline CDR1 is DFQATT and CDR2 is SNEGSKA (reference sequence).

This clonotype was counted at least ten times. The rearrangement joins TRBV20-1 to TRBJ2-3; 10 nucleotides agree with TRBD2. The germline gives CDR1 DFQATT, CDR2 SNEGSKA (reference sequence). This CDR3 is 15 amino acids long. Trimming cost V 6 bases and J 1 base; bases outside gene matches: 7. CDR3 protein: CSAAGGRGRTDTQYF. DNA of the CDR3: TGCAGTGCAGCGGGAGGGCGGGGGCGCACAGATACGCAGTATTTT.

This clonotype was observed a few times. The V and J genes are TRBV5-1 and TRBJ1-1; TRBD1 matches at 9 bases. The junction had 3 bases not matched to a gene; V was cut back by 0 bases and J by 6 bases. This CDR3 spans 14 amino acids. Germline CDR1 and CDR2: SGHRS and YFSETQ. The DNA of the CDR3 is TGCGCCAGCAGCTTGGGACAGGGGGATGCTGAAGCTTTCTTT. Amino acid sequence: CASSLGQGDAEAFF. Filled out from reference TRBV5-1 and TRBJ1-1, the complete variable domain reads KAGVTQTPRYLIKTRGQQVTLSCSPISGHRSVSWYQQTPGQGLQFLFEYFSETQRNKGNFPGRFSGRQFSNSRSEMNVSTLELGDSALYLCASSLGQGDAEAFFGQGTRLTVV.

This clonotype was seen ten or more times. The V call is TRBV7-3, the J call TRBJ2-5; possibly TRBD2 for D (5 bases). V lost 2 bases, J lost 6 bases, and 13 bases lay in between. Germline-derived CDR1 and CDR2 are SGHTA and FQGTGA. The CDR3 runs to 14 residues. CDR3 in amino acids: CASSLGSSSQTQYF. CDR3 nucleotide sequence: TGTGCCAGCAGCTTAGGCTCTAGCTCGCAGACCCAGTACTTC.

This clonotype showed up just a few times. This chain links TRBV24-1 with TRBJ1-5; tentatively, D is TRBD1 (6 bases). The CDR3 runs to 15 residues. Deletions cut 5 bases from V and 1 base from J, with 11 bases between. From germline, CDR1 is KGHDR and CDR2 SFDVKD. CDR3 loop: CATSVLDRSNQPQHF. DNA of the CDR3: TGTGCCACCAGTGTCCTAGACAGGAGCAATCAGCCCCAGCATTTT.

The DNA of the CDR3 is TGTGCCAGCAGCCAAGGGGTGACGGGGGTCTTGACAGAGACCCAGTACTTC. As protein: CASSQGVTGVLTETQYF. The chain employs TRBV4-2 and TRBJ2-5; D may be TRBD2 (6 bases). The V and J ends lost 1 base and 4 bases respectively, with 19 bases between them. Germline CDR1 and CDR2: LGHNA and YNFKEQ. CDR3 length: 17 residues.

The rearrangement uses TRBV28 and TRBJ2-1; possible D gene TRBD1, 5 bases. This CDR3 is built from 13 residues. Trimming removed 9 bases at V and 1 base at J, with 10 bases between. Germline CDR1 and CDR2: MDHEN and SYDVKM. The CDR3 nucleotides read TGTGCCAGAGAGGACATTTCCTACAATGAGCAGTTCTTC. Translation: CAREDISYNEQFF.

This clonotype was seen only a few times. The chain is built from TRBV11-2 and TRBJ1-1; 8 bases are a match to TRBD1. This CDR3 comprises 19 residues. The V and J ends lost 4 bases and 0 bases, in that order; junction bases with no gene match: 16. CDR1 is SGHAT, CDR2 FQNNGV, per germline. The CDR3 DNA follows: TGTGCCAGCAGCTACTACGCCTTGGCAGGGGGCGCCGTGAACACTGAAGCTTTCTTT. It codes for CASSYYALAGGAVNTEAFF.

This clonotype was counted a few times. The CDR3 here is CASGGVGATQYF. The CDR3 bases are TGTGCCAGCGGGGGGGTCGGAGCTACGCAGTATTTT. The rearrangement uses TRBV6-2 or TRBV6-3 and TRBJ2-3; 7 nucleotides line up with TRBD2. V dropped 8 bases and J dropped 8; count of bases not matched to a gene: 7. This CDR3 is built from 12 residues. Germline-derived CDR1 and CDR2 are MNHEY and SVGEGT.

The CDR3 is CASSPLPGQADTEAFF. CDR3 DNA sequence: TGTGCCAGCTCACCACTCCCGGGACAAGCTGACACTGAAGCTTTCTTT. The chain is built from TRBV18 and TRBJ1-1, with D perhaps matching TRBD1 (6 bases). V lost 1 base and J 3 bases, leaving 15 bases between the germline ends. Germline CDR1 and CDR2: KGHSH and LQKENI. The CDR3 loop spans 16 amino acids.

This clonotype was counted many times. The rearrangement joins TRBV3-1 to TRBJ2-7, with 10 nucleotides matching TRBD2. The CDR3 has 16 residues. J was trimmed by 1 base and V by 3 bases; bases with no gene match: 6. Germline V CDR1 and CDR2: LGHDT, YNNKEL (reference sequence). The CDR3 loop reads CASSQAGLARSYEQYF. The CDR3 region has the DNA TGTGCCAGCAGCCAGGCGGGACTAGCGCGGTCCTACGAGCAGTACTTC.

This clonotype was detected ten times or more. The chain carries TRBV24-1 and TRBJ2-2; maybe TRBD2 (6 bases). The CDR3 length is 14 residues. Germline CDR1 and CDR2: KGHDR and SFDVKD. Trimming took off 4 bases at V and 2 bases at J, with 7 bases between the two ends. As DNA, the CDR3 is TGTGCCACCAGTGACGGGGGAAACACCGGGGAGCTGTTTTTT. Protein product: CATSDGGNTGELFF.

In this sample, this clonotype turned up many times. This chain links TRBV7-2 with TRBJ2-6; D remains ambiguous. The germline V and J ends were trimmed by 1 base and 1 base, with 5 bases remaining between them. The CDR3 extends over 15 amino acids. The germline CDR1 and CDR2 sequences are SGHTA and FQGNSA. CDR3 loop: CASSLGLSGANVLTF. The CDR3 region has the DNA TGTGCCAGCAGCTTAGGGCTATCTGGGGCCAACGTCCTGACTTTC.

This clonotype has at least ten counts. This chain connects TRBV4-3 to TRBJ2-7; a weak D match, TRBD1 (6 bases). Germline-derived CDR1 and CDR2 are LGHNA and YSLEER. CDR3 length: 16 amino acids. V gave up 0 bases and J gave up 2 bases, with 14 bases separating them. The CDR3 DNA follows: TGCGCCAGCAGCCAAGATCCAGGGGATACCCCCTACGAGCAGTACTTC. This translates into CASSQDPGDTPYEQYF.

The rearrangement links TRBV28 to TRBJ2-1, with TRBD1 as a possible D gene (5 bases). The germline V gene encodes CDR1 MDHEN and CDR2 SYDVKM. The CDR3 extends over 14 amino acids. Trimming removed 6 bases from V and 3 bases from J, with 12 bases in between. The CDR3 spells CASRRGASYNEQFF. The DNA of the CDR3 is TGTGCCAGCAGAAGGGGCGCCAGCTACAATGAGCAGTTCTTC.

This clonotype showed up many times. The J gene is TRBJ1-1, the V gene TRBV6-6; no clear D. In germline, CDR1 is MNHNY, CDR2 SVGAGI (reference sequence). Deletions cut 8 bases from V and 8 bases from J, with 6 bases between. The CDR3 contains 9 residues. This CDR3 reads CASGREAFF. The CDR3 coding sequence is TGTGCCAGCGGACGAGAAGCTTTCTTT.

This clonotype came up many times. This chain uses TRBV20-1 with TRBJ1-6, with D perhaps TRBD1 (6 bases). Germline loops: CDR1 DFQATT, CDR2 SNEGSKA (reference sequence). Deletions cut 0 bases from V and 3 bases from J, with 9 bases between. CDR3 length equals 15 residues. CDR3: CSARERQDYNSPLHF. The CDR3 DNA follows: TGCAGTGCTAGAGAAAGACAGGACTATAATTCACCCCTCCACTTT.

The chain links TRBV6-2 or TRBV6-3 to TRBJ1-1; D call uncertain. The CDR3 is 14 amino acids. V was clipped by 2 bases and J by 0 bases, with 7 bases between them. From germline, CDR1 is MNHEY and CDR2 SVGEGT. CDR3 region: CASSYGDLNTEAFF. The CDR3 nucleotides are TGTGCCAGCAGTTACGGAGATTTGAACACTGAAGCTTTCTTT.

V and J are TRBV20-1 and TRBJ2-3, with D hard to call. The CDR3 is made up of 13 amino acids. Between the trimmed V and J ends, which lost 3 bases and 6 bases, there was a span of 13 bases. Germline CDR1 is DFQATT and CDR2 is SNEGSKA (reference sequence). The DNA for the CDR3 is TGCAGTGCTAGTGGTAGGGATCCCGATACGCAGTATTTT. It is translated as CSASGRDPDTQYF.

This clonotype came up many times. The rearrangement links TRBV4-1 to TRBJ2-4; D not certain. Deletions cut 3 bases from V and 0 bases from J, with 6 bases between. The CDR3 runs to 14 residues. Germline V gives CDR1 MGHRA, CDR2 YSYEKL. CDR3 protein: CASSQPLAKNIQYF. Here the CDR3 DNA reads TGCGCCAGCAGCCAGCCCCTAGCCAAAAACATTCAGTACTTC.

This clonotype was picked up many times. The genes are TRBV10-3 and TRBJ1-6; D remains unclear. The germline CDR1 and CDR2 sequences are ENHRY and SYGVKD. The CDR3 has 12 residues. Between the trimmed V and J ends, which lost 7 bases and 6 bases, there was a span of 7 bases. The CDR3 bases are TGTGCCATCACCAGCGGTAATTCACCCCTCCACTTT. It yields the protein CAITSGNSPLHF.

This clonotype was counted at least ten times. The V call is TRBV30, the J call TRBJ1-3; maybe TRBD1 (6 bases). Germline values: CDR1 GTSNPN, CDR2 SVGIG (reference sequence). This CDR3 is built from 15 residues. Trimming shortened V by 2 bases and J by 0 bases, and 11 bases separated the two germline ends. CDR3 DNA: TGTGCCTGGAGTAGGGGGGCCATCTCTGGAAACACCATATATTTT. The encoded protein is CAWSRGAISGNTIYF.

This rearrangement joins TRBV7-8 to TRBJ1-5; D gene unclear. V shed 5 bases and J shed 2 bases, with 16 bases lying between them. The CDR3 consists of 16 residues. The germline gives CDR1 SGHVS, CDR2 FQNEAQ. DNA for the CDR3: TGTGCCAGCAGCCGCATCGGGTCCGGAGGCAATCAGCCCCAGCATTTT. It encodes CASSRIGSGGNQPQHF.

This clonotype was observed a few times. V and J are TRBV19 and TRBJ2-1; 9 positions agree with TRBD1. CDR1 is LNHDA and CDR2 is SQIVND in the germline V gene (reference sequence). V shed 9 bases and J 4 bases; nucleotides not matched to a gene: 7. CDR3 length: 14 amino acids. The chain's CDR3 is CASQDRGEYNEQFF. CDR3 coding DNA: TGTGCCAGCCAGGACAGGGGCGAGTACAATGAGCAGTTCTTC. The whole variable domain, remainder taken from reference TRBV19 and TRBJ2-1, is DGGITQSPKYLFRKEGQNVTLSCEQNLNHDAMYWYRQDPGQGLRLIYYSQIVNDFQKGDIAEGYSVSREKKESFPLTVTSAQKNPTAFYLCASQDRGEYNEQFFGPGTRLTVL.

CDR3 residues: CATLGRGGTGELFF. Written as DNA, the CDR3 is TGTGCCACCCTCGGTCGGGGGGGCACCGGGGAGCTGTTTTTT. The rearrangement joins TRBV27 to TRBJ2-2, with TRBD2 matching over 8 bases. CDR3 length: 14 residues. With V trimmed by 10 bases and J by 4 bases, 8 bases remained unmatched. Germline CDR1 is MNHEY and CDR2 is SMNVEV (reference sequence).